The 5 T cell receptor beta chains below all came from one sample that was sequenced in a study of T-cell memory formation after mild COVID-19. MiXCR was run by TCRdb on the 5' RACE reads, yielding one entry per CDR3 protein. Of about 160,000 distinct CDR3 sequences in the sample, roughly 30% were seen once. Sequenced input: PBMCs or a T cell subset sorted from them (not recorded which). The receptors were gathered from an adult woman who had mild COVID-19 (a few samples of this study predate the infection). Cell type and time point are not known.

The table lists this clonotype with a few counts. J is TRBJ2-2 and V is TRBV5-6; D perhaps matches TRBD2 (5 bases). The CDR3 runs 14 residues. Germline loops: CDR1 SGHDT, CDR2 YYEEEE. With 1 base removed from V and 5 bases from J, the gap between germline ends came to 9 bases. The CDR3 nucleotides are TGTGCCAGCAGCTTGCCCCGAGGGACCGGGGAGCTGTTTTTT. This codes for CASSLPRGTGELFF. Full variable domain (rest looked up from reference TRBV5-6 and TRBJ2-2): DAGVTQSPTHLIKTRGQQVTLRCSPKSGHDTVSWYQQALGQGPQFIFQYYEEEERQRGNFPDRFSGHQFPNYSSELNVNALLLGDSALYLCASSLPRGTGELFFGEGSRLTVL.

The gene calls are TRBV4-3 and TRBJ2-6; 7 bases are a match to TRBD2. Germline-derived CDR1 and CDR2 are LGHNA and YSLEER. This CDR3 has 17 amino acids. V trimming: 1 base; J trimming: 0 bases; junction bases outside the gene matches: 3. The CDR3 spells CASSQAGGGSGANVLTF. The CDR3 bases are TGCGCCAGCAGCCAAGCAGGCGGGGGCTCTGGGGCCAACGTCCTGACTTTC.

This clonotype was seen only a few times. V gene TRBV27 combines with J gene TRBJ2-1; D ambiguous. V lost 2 bases and J lost 10, with 6 bases in between. This CDR3 has 11 amino acids. In germline, CDR1 is MNHEY, CDR2 SMNVEV (reference sequence). CDR3 coding DNA: TGTGCCAGCAGTTTAGGATTAGAGCAGTTCTTC. It codes for CASSLGLEQFF.

This clonotype was seen a handful of times. The chain is built from TRBV12-3 or TRBV12-4 and TRBJ1-5; D perhaps matches TRBD1 (5 bases). This CDR3 contains 16 residues. Trimming cost V 3 bases and J 4 bases, with 16 bases left between them. The CDR3 protein is CASSFGGQIQNQPQHF. The CDR3, as DNA: TGTGCCAGCAGTTTCGGCGGACAAATACAAAATCAGCCCCAGCATTTT.

This clonotype was seen more than once but under ten times. The chain carries TRBV7-9 and TRBJ2-1; D not resolved. This CDR3 contains 13 residues. V gave up 1 base and J gave up 7 bases, with 8 bases separating them. Germline loops: CDR1 SEHNR, CDR2 FQNEAQ (reference sequence). The CDR3 coding sequence is TGTGCCAGCAGCTTAGGCCACAGAAATGAGCAGTTCTTC. This translates into CASSLGHRNEQFF.